This T cell receptor beta chain appears in the sequencing data of a study of cytomegalovirus exposure and HLA in healthy donors. Study findings and constraints: Analyses of presence/absence relied on an assumption of roughly uniform sequencing depth across donors. A later analysis associated some 18,000 TCR beta sequences with HLA alleles at a 0.05 false discovery rate.

About this clone: Its specificity is not known.

V lost 4 bases and J lost 4; bases outside the gene matches: 8. Germline values: CDR1 MNHNS, CDR2 SASEGT. This CDR3 spans 15 amino acids. The PCR ran on 60 Vbeta and 13 Jbeta primers. The method was immunoSEQ multiplex PCR; TCRdb's version includes in-frame clones alone and lacks a portion of them. The sample has roughly 45,000 clones, around three quarters seen once. This sequence was found in a man younger than 45 in good health and CMV-seronegative. Sequencing input: PBMCs. The chain recombines TRBV6-1 with TRBJ2-7, with TRBD1 matching over 9 bases. This CDR3 is CASSALPGQGYEQYF. The CDR3 coding sequence is TGTGCCAGCAGTGCACTTCCGGGACAGGGTTACGAGCAGTACTTC.